The 30 T cell receptor beta chains below all came from one sample that was sequenced in a study of CD8+CD57+ T cells in acquired aplastic anemia. Those patients picked for sequencing had displayed CD8+CD57+ cell expansion on flow cytometry. TCR beta VDJ and CDR3 profiling used genomic DNA as template. TCRdb reprocessed the reads via MiXCR and lists one record per CDR3 protein. The repertoire holds some 120,000 distinct CDR3 sequences, 40% seen once, with about 2.6% in the top ten. The specimen sequenced was sorted CD4+, CD8+, or CD8+CD57+ T cells (not recorded which) from PBMCs. The receptors derive from a human donor with aplastic anemia.

CDR3 sequence (DNA): TGTGCCAGTACCAAGGATCCGAACTCCTGTGGCTACACCTTC. Translated, it gives CASTKDPNSCGYTF. The chain employs TRBV9 and TRBJ1-2; no clear D gene. The CDR3 is 14 amino acids. Germline CDR1 SGDLS, CDR2 YYNGEE. Trimming cost V 8 bases and J 7 bases, with 21 bases left between them.

A single count supports this clonotype. V gene TRBV15 combines with J gene TRBJ2-1, with TRBD1 identical over 11 bases. Germline CDR1 LNHNV, CDR2 YYDKDF (reference sequence). The CDR3 contains 15 residues. V lost 4 bases to trimming and J lost 7 bases; unmatched junction nucleotides: 6. The CDR3: CATSTGTGGRNEQFF. In DNA form, the CDR3 reads TGTGCCACCAGCACCGGGACAGGGGGTAGGAATGAGCAGTTCTTC.

This rearrangement joins TRBV15 to TRBJ2-1; TRBD2 matches at 12 bases. This CDR3 comprises 17 residues. Germline CDR1 and CDR2: LNHNV and YYDKDF (reference sequence). With 2 bases clipped from V and 6 bases from J, the junction kept 8 bases outside the gene matches. The CDR3 DNA reads TGTGCCACCAGCAGACACGCCGGGACTAGCGGGTTCAATGAGCAGTTCTTC. Translated: CATSRHAGTSGFNEQFF. Drawing the rest from reference TRBV15 and TRBJ2-1, the complete variable domain is DAMVIQNPRYQVTQFGKPVTLSCSQTLNHNVMYWYQQKSSQAPKLLFHYYDKDFNNEADTPDNFQSRRPNTSFCFLDIRSPGLGDTAMYLCATSRHAGTSGFNEQFFGPGTRLTVL.

The count of this clonotype is one. J is TRBJ2-3 and V is TRBV24-1, with TRBD2 matching 7 bases. The V gene's germline CDR1 is KGHDR and CDR2 SFDVKD. This CDR3 has 15 amino acids. With 9 bases clipped from V and 2 bases from J, the junction kept 10 bases outside the gene matches. CDR3 sequence (DNA): TGTGCCACCGCCGATCTAGCGGTAGACACAGATACGCAGTATTTT. This translates into CATADLAVDTDTQYF.

The chain uses TRBV3-1 and TRBJ2-1; 10 positions match TRBD2. The germline gives CDR1 LGHDT, CDR2 YNNKEL (reference sequence). Germline trimming cut 10 bases from V and 9 bases from J; bases unmatched to any gene: 9. The CDR3 is 13 amino acids. The CDR3 region is CATLSGGRGEQFF. CDR3 DNA: TGTGCCACACTTAGCGGGGGGCGGGGTGAGCAGTTCTTC.

V gene TRBV19 combines with J gene TRBJ2-5; D possibly corresponds to TRBD1 (6 bases). CDR1 and CDR2 (germline): LNHDA, SQIVND (reference sequence). The CDR3 has 14 amino acids. V shed 4 bases and J shed 2 bases, with 11 bases lying between them. The CDR3 loop reads CASSRSGVQETQYF. DNA for the CDR3: TGTGCCAGTAGTAGATCAGGGGTACAAGAGACCCAGTACTTC. Full variable domain (missing parts from reference TRBV19 and TRBJ2-5): DGGITQSPKYLFRKEGQNVTLSCEQNLNHDAMYWYRQDPGQGLRLIYYSQIVNDFQKGDIAEGYSVSREKKESFPLTVTSAQKNPTAFYLCASSRSGVQETQYFGPGTRLLVL.

This rearrangement joins TRBV6-1 to TRBJ1-2, with D possibly TRBD1 on 5 matching bases. This CDR3 has 14 amino acids. V was trimmed by 5 bases and J by 8 bases, leaving 18 bases between them. Germline CDR1 reads MNHNS; CDR2 reads SASEGT. This CDR3 is CASSPRGVMGGYTF. The DNA for the CDR3 is TGTGCCAGCAGTCCCCGGGGGGTGATGGGCGGCTACACCTTC.

This clonotype has at least ten counts. The V call is TRBV9, the J call TRBJ2-1; D is perhaps TRBD1 (5 bases). The CDR3 runs to 15 residues. CDR1 SGDLS and CDR2 YYNGEE come from the germline V gene. The V end was cut by 0 bases, the J end by 6 bases, with 13 bases between. CDR3 in amino acids: CASSVDPGSGNEQFF. The CDR3 DNA follows: TGTGCCAGCAGCGTAGATCCAGGGTCCGGCAATGAGCAGTTCTTC.

Of note for this clonotype: The junction and the germline gene differ at one end; a read error may be behind it. The chain recombines TRBV4-2 with TRBJ2-1, with 8 bases aligning to TRBD2. This CDR3 has 17 amino acids. CDR1 and CDR2 (germline): LGHNA, YNFKEQ. The CDR3 nucleotides are TGTGCCAGCGGCCAATCCGGGACTAGGGGGAGGGAAGTTGAGCAGTTCTTC. Translating gives CASGQSGTRGREVEQFF.

This clonotype was counted many times. J is TRBJ2-7 and V is TRBV5-1, with D possibly TRBD1 on 6 matching bases. With 2 bases removed from V and 2 bases from J, the gap between germline ends came to 14 bases. The CDR3 is 15 amino acids. The V gene's germline CDR1 is SGHRS and CDR2 YFSETQ. CDR3 in amino acids: CASSLLLTGTYEQYF. The CDR3 DNA follows: TGCGCCAGCAGCTTACTTTTAACAGGGACCTACGAGCAGTACTTC.

This chain joins TRBV11-1 and TRBJ2-7, with D possibly being TRBD2 (6 bases). Trimming removed 1 base at V and 2 bases at J, with 18 bases between. The CDR3 runs 17 residues. Germline CDR1 reads SGHAT; CDR2 reads FQDESV (reference sequence). CDR3 in amino acids: CASSLGLGGQIPYEQYF. CDR3 coding DNA: TGTGCCAGCAGCTTAGGTCTGGGAGGTCAGATCCCCTACGAGCAGTACTTC.

In regard to this clonotype: The final CDR3 position lacks the conserved phenylalanine or tryptophan, pointing to a likely read error. It is unclear where the CDR3 begins or ends on the DNA, so no DNA is shown, and the CDR3 is as TCRdb lists it. The chain couples TRBV7-9 to TRBJ1-6; TRBD1 is the table's D call and was not checked against the DNA. CDR1 and CDR2 (germline): SEHNR, FQNEAQ (reference sequence). Termini included, the CDR3 measures 15 amino acids. This chain's CDR3 is CASSLGDSTGSPLHL.

This clonotype was seen ten or more times. J is TRBJ2-3 and V is TRBV6-2 or TRBV6-3; tentatively, D is TRBD2 (6 bases). Germline V gene data show CDR1 as MNHEY and CDR2 as SVGEGT. The CDR3 has 15 amino acids. V was shortened by 0 bases and J by 4 bases, with 11 bases between the two germline ends. The CDR3 bases are TGTGCCAGCAGTTACTCGACTAGTACAGCAGATACGCAGTATTTT. Translation: CASSYSTSTADTQYF.

The CDR3 loop reads CAITGSRGEGEAFF. The DNA for the CDR3 is TGTGCCATCACGGGGTCTAGGGGCGAGGGTGAAGCTTTCTTT. This rearrangement joins TRBV10-3 to TRBJ1-1; D is perhaps TRBD1 (5 bases). Germline loops: CDR1 ENHRY, CDR2 SYGVKD. CDR3 length equals 14 residues. V gave up 7 bases and J gave up 7 bases, with 19 bases separating them.

This clonotype was detected ten times or more. The chain has TRBV15 and TRBJ1-4; no definite D call. CDR3 length: 13 amino acids. The germline V gene has CDR1 LNHNV and CDR2 YYDKDF (reference sequence). V lost 6 bases and J lost 7, with 12 bases in between. CDR3 DNA: TGTGCCACCAGTTTTGTGGAAGGTGAAAAACTGTTTTTT. Translation: CATSFVEGEKLFF.

The chain is built from TRBV10-2 and TRBJ1-1; possible D gene TRBD1, 5 bases. The CDR3 covers 15 residues. Trimming removed 6 bases from V and 8 bases from J, with 22 bases in between. CDR1 WSHSY and CDR2 SAAADI come from the germline V gene. CDR3 sequence reads: CASSIIQGEYAEAFF. The CDR3 coding sequence is TGCGCCAGCAGCATCATACAAGGGGAGTATGCAGAAGCTTTCTTT.

The chain joins TRBV15 to TRBJ1-2, with TRBD1 as a possible D gene (5 bases). The CDR3 length is 13 residues. Trimming took off 0 bases at V and 7 bases at J, with 9 bases between the two ends. Germline V CDR1 and CDR2: LNHNV, YYDKDF (reference sequence). CDR3 region: CATSRDLQGGYTF. The CDR3 bases are TGTGCCACCAGCAGAGATCTGCAGGGTGGCTACACCTTC.

This clonotype has a handful of counts. The chain is built from TRBV25-1 and TRBJ2-7; D may be TRBD2 (7 bases). Germline CDR1 reads MGHDK; CDR2 reads SYGVNS. The V end lost 3 bases, the J end lost 2 bases, and 17 bases lay between the germline ends. This CDR3 is 16 amino acids long. The CDR3, as DNA: TGTGCCAGCAGTGACATTGGGCGGGGGCCCCCCTACGAGCAGTACGTC. Its protein product is CASSDIGRGPPYEQYV.

The chain employs TRBV5-6 and TRBJ1-2; D might be TRBD1 (6 bases). The germline gives CDR1 SGHDT, CDR2 YYEEEE. V gave up 7 bases and J gave up 8 bases, with 21 bases separating them. The CDR3 sequence is 14 residues long. This CDR3 reads CASGSDSPREGYTF. CDR3 sequence (DNA): TGTGCCAGCGGCTCGGACAGCCCCAGAGAGGGCTACACCTTC.

This clonotype was seen a few times. The gene calls are TRBV20-1 and TRBJ1-5, with D maybe TRBD1 (5 bases). Trimming took 6 bases from V and 7 from J, leaving 22 bases between them. Germline V lookup: CDR1 DFQATT, CDR2 SNEGSKA (reference sequence). The CDR3 consists of 15 residues. CDR3 sequence reads: CSAGLSGPWGQPQHF. In DNA, the CDR3 is TGCAGTGCGGGACTTTCGGGTCCCTGGGGACAGCCCCAGCATTTT.

This clonotype was recorded only once. The chain joins TRBV25-1 to TRBJ2-3, with a tentative D call TRBD2 (6 bases). The CDR3 is 13 amino acids. The V end lost 8 bases, the J end lost 6 bases, and 15 bases lay between the germline ends. CDR1 is MGHDK, CDR2 SYGVNS, per germline. CDR3 residues: CASRVDGGDTQYF. The CDR3 DNA reads as TGTGCCAGCCGCGTGGATGGGGGGGATACGCAGTATTTT. The full variable domain, its missing parts supplied by reference TRBV25-1 and TRBJ2-3, is EADIYQTPRYLVIGTGKKITLECSQTMGHDKMYWYQQDPGMELHLIHYSYGVNSTEKGDLSSESTVSRIRTEHFPLTLESARPSHTSQYLCASRVDGGDTQYFGPGTRLTVL.

The gene calls are TRBV15 and TRBJ1-6; maybe TRBD1 (5 bases). The germline gives CDR1 LNHNV, CDR2 YYDKDF (reference sequence). This CDR3 spans 15 amino acids. With 3 bases removed from V and 7 bases from J, the gap between germline ends came to 13 bases. This CDR3 is CATSSDLGGNSPLHF. CDR3 nucleotide sequence: TGTGCCACCAGCAGTGATCTGGGGGGGAATTCACCCCTCCACTTT.

The chain links TRBV25-1 to TRBJ1-1; a possible D gene is TRBD1 (6 bases). This CDR3 comprises 15 residues. In germline, CDR1 is MGHDK, CDR2 SYGVNS. V shed 5 bases and J shed 3 bases, with 16 bases lying between them. CDR3 coding DNA: TGTGCCAGCAGTTCCGCGACAGGCTGGGACACTGAAGCTTTCTTT. This gives the protein CASSSATGWDTEAFF.

This clonotype occurred many times. This rearrangement joins TRBV7-8 to TRBJ2-7; TRBD1 might be the D (5 bases). V lost 0 bases and J lost 1, with 7 bases in between. Germline V gene sequence: CDR1 SGHVS, CDR2 FQNEAQ. The CDR3 is made up of 14 amino acids. CDR3 sequence: CASSLAAGSYEQYF. The CDR3 coding sequence is TGTGCCAGCAGCTTAGCGGCAGGGTCCTACGAGCAGTACTTC.

This clonotype was found many times. CDR3 sequence (DNA): TGCAGTGCTCATCTTGAGGGATCGTATGGCTACACCTTC. Protein sequence: CSAHLEGSYGYTF. The chain employs TRBV20-1 and TRBJ1-2, with D unclear. V was trimmed by 5 bases and J by 5 bases, leaving 15 bases between them. Germline V gives CDR1 DFQATT, CDR2 SNEGSKA (reference sequence). The CDR3 extends over 13 amino acids.

The V gene is TRBV19, the J gene TRBJ2-7; 7 bases agree with TRBD2. Looked up from germline, CDR1 is LNHDA and CDR2 is SQIVND (reference sequence). The CDR3 consists of 14 residues. The J segment lost 2 bases and the V segment lost 9 bases, leaving 10 bases of the junction unmatched. Written as DNA, the CDR3 is TGTGCCAGCAGCTTCGTGGCGGGGGCCTACGAGCAGTACTTC. Its translation: CASSFVAGAYEQYF.

This clonotype was detected many times. This chain links TRBV2 with TRBJ2-3; 10 nucleotides align to TRBD2. The length of the CDR3 is 16 residues. The germline gives CDR1 SNHLY, CDR2 FYNNEI. The V segment lost 6 bases and the J segment 2 bases; nucleotides outside the gene matches: 8. CDR3 amino acids: CASSTGLAALTDTQYF. CDR3 sequence (DNA): TGTGCCAGCAGCACCGGACTAGCGGCACTCACAGATACGCAGTATTTT.

The V gene is TRBV2, the J gene TRBJ1-1; D remains unclear. The CDR3 spans 13 residues. The germline gives CDR1 SNHLY, CDR2 FYNNEI. V dropped 1 base and J dropped 7 bases, with 10 bases sitting between them. CDR3 nucleotides: TGTGCCAGCAGTGAAGATTGGCAGAATGAAGCTTTCTTT. Its protein product is CASSEDWQNEAFF.

The sample holds a few counts of this clonotype. The chain combines TRBV28 with TRBJ1-3; 8 bases match TRBD1. Per the germline V gene, CDR1 is MDHEN and CDR2 is SYDVKM. The CDR3 runs to 17 residues. Trimming at V came to 4 bases and at J to 0 bases, leaving 8 bases not matched to a gene. The CDR3 sequence: CASSSTGGGNSGNTIYF. For the CDR3, the DNA is TGTGCCAGCAGTTCAACAGGGGGAGGCAACTCTGGAAACACCATATATTTT.

V and J are TRBV10-3 and TRBJ2-2, with D possibly being TRBD1 or TRBD2 (5 bases each). This CDR3 has 14 residues. CDR1 is ENHRY and CDR2 is SYGVKD in the germline V gene. V lost 5 bases and J lost 8, with 15 bases in between. CDR3 DNA sequence: TGTGCCATCAGTTACGCGAGGGGTCAGGGGGAGCTGTTTTTT. As protein: CAISYARGQGELFF.